This TCR beta chain originates from a study of T cell changes during pregnancy in multiple sclerosis. Germline V gene data show CDR1 as SEHNR and CDR2 as FQNEAQ (reference sequence). The CDR3 is made up of 15 amino acids. V lost 3 bases and J lost 5; bases outside the gene matches: 5. TCRdb's table, derived via immunoSEQ multiplex PCR, lists solely in-frame clones and lacks some. The profile shows more than 50,000 clones, 75% to 95% of them singletons. The clonotype was recovered from a female donor in good health, enrolled as a control in a pregnancy study. The gene calls are TRBV7-9 and TRBJ2-1; 9 bases are shared with TRBD1. The sample was peripheral blood, taken after pregnancy. CDR3 DNA: TGTGCCAGCAGCTTTGCCCGGGACAGGGACAATGAGCAGTTCTTC. The encoded protein is CASSFARDRDNEQFF.